The rows below give T cell receptor beta chains drawn from one sample of a study of shared clonotypes between healthy human individuals. Some clones are missing from TCRdb's copy, which holds only in-frame ones; the method was immunoSEQ multiplex PCR. Seen here are roughly 2.4 million clones, approximately 95% observed once, and the top ten hold around 0.13%. What was sequenced was naive CD4+ T cells sorted from blood. These receptors all come from a man aged 18 to 35 in good health. Each CDR3 is given with its conserved first and last residue. D genes are given only for firm matches. Clone size is shown for a subset of rows, as once, few, many or a class of expanded clone.

>TRBJ2-2|-|TRBD2|TRBV27
CASSSPRGSNTGELFF
TGTGCCAGCAGTTCCCCGCGGGGGTCGAACACCGGGGAGCTGTTTTTT
>TRBJ1-5|-|TRBD1|TRBV6-1
CASSPGQIQPQHF
TGTGCCAGCTCGCCGGGACAGATCCAGCCCCAGCATTTT
>TRBJ1-1|-|-|TRBV6-1
CASSEYGWGNMNTEAFF
TGTGCCAGCAGTGAATACGGCTGGGGAAACATGAACACTGAAGCTTTCTTT
>TRBJ1-1|-|TRBD1|TRBV7-2
CASSPQGTGSTEAFF
TGTGCCAGCAGCCCTCAGGGGACAGGGAGTACTGAAGCTTTCTTT
>TRBJ1-5|-|-|TRBV5-1
CASSFAGGREPQHF
TGCGCCAGCAGTTTTGCTGGGGGCAGGGAGCCCCAGCATTTT
>TRBJ2-5|-|TRBD1|TRBV4-1
CASSQDSETGVETQYF
TGCGCCAGCAGCCAAGATTCAGAGACAGGGGTGGAGACCCAGTACTTC
>TRBJ2-1|-|TRBD1|TRBV10-3
CASEQGAGNEQFF
TGTGCCTCGGAACAGGGGGCGGGTAATGAGCAGTTCTTC
>TRBJ2-2|-|-|TRBV6-6
CASRAITPGELFF
TGTGCCAGCAGGGCCATAACGCCCGGGGAGCTGTTTTTT
>TRBJ1-5|-|-|TRBV11-2
CASSLTAGERNQPQHF
TGTGCCAGCAGCCTGACCGCGGGGGAAAGGAATCAGCCCCAGCATTTT
>TRBJ2-2|once|-|TRBV15
CATSRDKWGSTGELFF
TGTGCCACCAGCAGAGATAAGTGGGGAAGCACCGGGGAGCTGTTTTTT
>TRBJ2-3|-|-|TRBV9
CASSPRAPQGIDTQYF
TGTGCCAGCAGCCCAAGGGCCCCTCAAGGTATAGATACGCAGTATTTT
>TRBJ2-5|-|TRBD1|TRBV6-1
CASRLQGAQETQYF
TGTGCCAGCAGGTTACAGGGGGCACAAGAGACCCAGTACTTC
>TRBJ2-2|-|-|TRBV2
CASSDLPGATGELFF
TGTGCCAGCAGTGACCTTCCGGGGGCGACCGGGGAGCTGTTTTTT